Listed here are 24 T cell receptor beta chains from one sample, sequenced in a study of control samples from healthy donors and cancer patients. This table comes from immunoSEQ multiplex PCR, and its TCRdb copy is limited to in-frame clones, with some not included. Altogether around 20,000 clones are present, more than 70% being singletons, with the ten largest covering more than 8%. Sample: PBMCs. Receptors were obtained from a woman aged 55-70 years with head and neck cancer.

The gene calls are TRBV27 and TRBJ2-7, with D tentatively TRBD1 (6 bases). The CDR3 has 14 amino acids. In germline, CDR1 is MNHEY, CDR2 SMNVEV (reference sequence). Trimming left V 5 bases short and J 3 bases short, with 14 bases between. CDR3 residues: CASSLRQDLYEQYF. The CDR3 nucleotides are TGTGCCAGCAGTCTGCGACAGGACCTCTACGAGCAGTACTTC.

The gene calls are TRBV6-1 and TRBJ1-5; 7 nucleotides align to TRBD1. Germline V gives CDR1 MNHNS, CDR2 SASEGT. The CDR3 has 16 amino acids. With 4 bases clipped from V and 2 bases from J, the junction kept 8 bases outside the gene matches. The CDR3 loop is CASSADRLFGNQPQHF. The CDR3 DNA reads TGTGCCAGCAGTGCGGACAGGTTATTCGGCAATCAGCCCCAGCATTTT.

This chain links TRBV5-1 with TRBJ1-4, with 10 bases fitting TRBD1. Per germline, CDR1 SGHRS and CDR2 YFSETQ. The CDR3 loop spans 15 amino acids. The J segment lost 8 bases and the V segment lost 3 bases, leaving 7 bases of the junction unmatched. CDR3 amino acids: CASSSTGTGVEKLFF. The DNA for the CDR3 is TGCGCCAGCAGCTCAACCGGGACAGGGGTAGAAAAACTGTTTTTT.

CDR3 sequence: CASSLRTGTGNYEQYF. The CDR3 DNA follows: TGTGCCAGCAGCTTACGGACCGGGACAGGGAACTACGAGCAGTACTTC. J is TRBJ2-7 and V is TRBV7-2; TRBD1 matches 9 bases. The CDR3 sequence is 16 residues long. V was clipped by 2 bases and J by 3 bases; unmatched bases: 8. Germline CDR1 and CDR2: SGHTA and FQGNSA.

The rearrangement uses TRBV2 and TRBJ1-2; TRBD1 aligns across 8 bases. The CDR3 loop spans 15 amino acids. The germline CDR1 and CDR2 sequences are SNHLY and FYNNEI. Trimming at V came to 5 bases and at J to 3 bases, leaving 8 bases not matched to a gene. The CDR3 reads CASSLTGQGDYGYTF. DNA of the CDR3: TGTGCCAGCAGTCTGACTGGACAGGGAGACTATGGCTACACCTTC.

This chain uses TRBV5-6 with TRBJ2-7, with D perhaps given as TRBD1 or TRBD2 (5 bases each). This CDR3 is built from 15 residues. Trimming shortened V by 0 bases and J by 0 bases, and 10 bases separated the two germline ends. Germline CDR1 is SGHDT and CDR2 is YYEEEE. CDR3 DNA: TGTGCCAGCAGCTTGGGGCCAGGGAGCTCCTACGAGCAGTACTTC. Residues: CASSLGPGSSYEQYF. Supplemented by reference TRBV5-6 and TRBJ2-7, the full variable domain reads DAGVTQSPTHLIKTRGQQVTLRCSPKSGHDTVSWYQQALGQGPQFIFQYYEEEERQRGNFPDRFSGHQFPNYSSELNVNALLLGDSALYLCASSLGPGSSYEQYFGPGTRLTVT.

J is TRBJ2-1 and V is TRBV28, with D maybe TRBD2 (5 bases). V gave up 6 bases and J gave up 0 bases, with 12 bases separating them. This CDR3 has 15 amino acids. Germline V gene lookup returns CDR1 MDHEN and CDR2 SYDVKM. The CDR3 sequence is CASRLDLSSYNEQFF. The CDR3 DNA is TGTGCCAGCAGACTAGATTTAAGCTCCTACAATGAGCAGTTCTTC. Based on the CDR3 plus reference TRBV28 and TRBJ2-1, the full variable domain is DVKVTQSSRYLVKRTGEKVFLECVQDMDHENMFWYRQDPGLGLRLIYFSYDVKMKEKGDIPEGYSVSREKKERFSLILESASTNQTSMYLCASRLDLSSYNEQFFGPGTRLTVL.

This rearrangement joins TRBV28 to TRBJ1-1; TRBD1 aligns across 8 bases. The CDR3 extends over 19 amino acids. V trimming: 1 base; J trimming: 5 bases; junction bases outside the gene matches: 18. Germline assignment: CDR1 MDHEN and CDR2 SYDVKM. Here the CDR3 reads CASSLLTDRGGRAITEAFF. CDR3 in DNA: TGTGCCAGCAGTTTATTAACCGACAGGGGAGGAAGGGCGATTACTGAAGCTTTCTTT.

The chain combines TRBV9 with TRBJ1-1; no definite D call. The V end was cut by 3 bases, the J end by 4 bases, with 10 bases between. CDR1 and CDR2 from the germline V gene are SGDLS and YYNGEE. The CDR3 consists of 13 residues. CDR3 DNA sequence: TGTGCCAGCAGCGCGACGGGTAGCACTGAAGCTTTCTTT. It codes for CASSATGSTEAFF.

This rearrangement joins TRBV2 to TRBJ1-5, with no clear D. The CDR3 runs 11 residues. Germline-derived CDR1 and CDR2 are SNHLY and FYNNEI. Trimming took off 10 bases at V and 9 bases at J, with 13 bases between the two ends. In DNA, the CDR3 is TGTGCCACTCAAAATGAAGGGCCCCAGCATTTT. Translated: CATQNEGPQHF.

This rearrangement joins TRBV2 to TRBJ1-2; tentative D call: TRBD1 (6 bases). CDR3 length: 14 amino acids. CDR1 and CDR2 from the germline V gene are SNHLY and FYNNEI. V lost 3 bases, J lost 3 bases, and 11 bases lay in between. CDR3 sequence reads: CASSDRGRDYGYTF. The CDR3 DNA is TGTGCCAGCAGTGACAGGGGACGGGACTATGGCTACACCTTC. Filled out from reference TRBV2 and TRBJ1-2, the complete variable domain reads EPEVTQTPSHQVTQMGQEVILRCVPISNHLYFYWYRQILGQKVEFLVSFYNNEISEKSEIFDDQFSVERPDGSNFTLKIRSTKLEDSAMYFCASSDRGRDYGYTFGSGTRLTVV.

The chain couples TRBV15 to TRBJ2-1, with 14 bases identical to TRBD2. CDR3 length equals 18 residues. The germline V gene encodes CDR1 LNHNV and CDR2 YYDKDF (reference sequence). The J segment lost 8 bases and the V segment lost 4 bases, leaving 13 bases of the junction unmatched. The CDR3 here is CATSTLLTSGRAGDEQFF. The CDR3 DNA follows: TGTGCCACCAGCACCCTTTTGACTAGCGGGAGGGCCGGGGATGAGCAGTTCTTC.

The chain uses TRBV28 and TRBJ2-1; a possible D gene is TRBD1 (5 bases). V shed 5 bases and J shed 15 bases, with 17 bases lying between them. Germline loops: CDR1 MDHEN, CDR2 SYDVKM. The CDR3 has 12 amino acids. As DNA, the CDR3 is TGTGCCAGCAGTCCCAACAGGCCCCGCCGGTTCTTC. This codes for CASSPNRPRRFF. Complete variable domain (other parts from reference TRBV28 and TRBJ2-1): DVKVTQSSRYLVKRTGEKVFLECVQDMDHENMFWYRQDPGLGLRLIYFSYDVKMKEKGDIPEGYSVSREKKERFSLILESASTNQTSMYLCASSPNRPRRFFGPGTRLTVL.

The chain recombines TRBV7-9 with TRBJ2-7, with D tentatively TRBD1 (6 bases). Trimming left V 5 bases short and J 2 bases short, with 19 bases between. Germline CDR1 SEHNR, CDR2 FQNEAQ (reference sequence). The CDR3 length is 16 residues. The CDR3 loop is CASSPHSQGNPYEQYF. CDR3 coding DNA: TGTGCCAGCAGCCCACACTCTCAGGGGAACCCCTACGAGCAGTACTTC. The full variable domain, in which reference TRBV7-9 and TRBJ2-7 provide the parts outside the CDR3, is DTGVSQNPRHKITKRGQNVTFRCDPISEHNRLYWYRQTLGQGPEFLTYFQNEAQLEKSRLLSDRFSAERPKGSFSTLEIQRTEQGDSAMYLCASSPHSQGNPYEQYFGPGTRLTVT.

The chain is built from TRBV4-1 and TRBJ2-7, with 7 bases matching TRBD2. J was trimmed by 4 bases and V by 1 base; bases with no gene match: 10. Germline CDR1 reads MGHRA; CDR2 reads YSYEKL. The CDR3 contains 16 residues. The chain's CDR3 is CASSQVSSSGYYEQYF. The CDR3 DNA reads TGCGCCAGCAGCCAAGTTAGCTCTAGCGGATATTACGAGCAGTACTTC.

This clone was counted a single time. V and J are TRBV28 and TRBJ1-2; no clear D gene. Trimming stripped 3 bases from V and 4 bases from J, with 6 bases between. Germline assignment: CDR1 MDHEN and CDR2 SYDVKM. There are 12 residues in the CDR3. The DNA of the CDR3 is TGTGCCAGCAGTTTTAGTCTCTATGGCTACACCTTC. Its translation: CASSFSLYGYTF.

J is TRBJ2-3 and V is TRBV27; the match to TRBD2 covers 11 bases. CDR1 MNHEY and CDR2 SMNVEV come from the germline V gene (reference sequence). Trimming at V came to 10 bases and at J to 8 bases, leaving 17 bases not matched to a gene. This CDR3 has 16 amino acids. The CDR3 bases are TGTGCCACCGGACAGGGCCCTAGCGGGGGGAGAGGTACGCAGTATTTT. The encoded protein is CATGQGPSGGRGTQYF.

The genes are TRBV12-3 or TRBV12-4 and TRBJ2-1; D remains ambiguous. Trimming shortened V by 1 base and J by 8 bases, and 9 bases separated the two germline ends. The CDR3 length is 13 residues. Here the CDR3 reads CASSLGAVDEQFF. The CDR3, as DNA: TGTGCCAGCAGTTTAGGGGCAGTTGATGAGCAGTTCTTC.

The rearrangement joins TRBV5-1 to TRBJ2-1; maybe TRBD2 (7 bases). Trimming pared 0 bases from V and 6 bases from J, leaving 10 bases between. The CDR3 covers 14 residues. Germline V gene sequence: CDR1 SGHRS, CDR2 YFSETQ. The CDR3 region is CASSLDGGLNEQFF. The CDR3, as DNA: TGCGCCAGCAGCTTGGACGGGGGGCTCAATGAGCAGTTCTTC.

The J gene is TRBJ2-5, the V gene TRBV4-1, with D hard to call. The CDR3 sequence is 16 residues long. Between the trimmed V and J ends, which lost 3 bases and 0 bases, there was a span of 14 bases. CDR1 is MGHRA, CDR2 YSYEKL, per germline. CDR3 protein: CASSQRPIRYQETQYF. The CDR3 bases are TGCGCCAGCAGCCAGCGACCCATAAGGTACCAAGAGACCCAGTACTTC.

The chain combines TRBV6-5 with TRBJ2-3; D possibly corresponds to TRBD1 (8 bases). The CDR3 consists of 14 residues. Germline V CDR1 and CDR2: MNHEY, SVGAGI. V was trimmed by 8 bases and J by 2 bases, leaving 14 bases between them. CDR3 nucleotides: TGTGCCAGCCGGGGGGACAGGTACACAGATACGCAGTATTTT. Protein sequence: CASRGDRYTDTQYF.

The rearrangement joins TRBV6-6 to TRBJ2-7, with D uncertain. The CDR3 is 11 residues long. Germline-derived CDR1 and CDR2 are MNHNY and SVGAGI (reference sequence). V lost 5 bases, J lost 3 bases, and 5 bases lay in between. CDR3 nucleotide sequence: TGTGCCAGCAGTACGAGCTACGAGCAGTACTTC. Translating gives CASSTSYEQYF.

The V and J genes are TRBV5-4 and TRBJ1-2; 8 bases line up with TRBD1. In germline, CDR1 is SGHNT, CDR2 YYREEE (reference sequence). The CDR3 totals 14 residues. V lost 3 bases to trimming and J lost 2 bases; unmatched junction nucleotides: 3. The CDR3: CASSSTGGNYGYTF. The CDR3 nucleotides read TGTGCCAGCAGCTCAACAGGGGGAAACTATGGCTACACCTTC.

V gene TRBV7-8 combines with J gene TRBJ1-4, with 7 bases fitting TRBD1. V gave up 1 base and J gave up 7 bases; unmatched junction bases: 3. CDR3 length: 14 amino acids. Germline-derived CDR1 and CDR2 are SGHVS and FQNEAQ. The CDR3 region is CASSLGQGAEKLFF. CDR3 DNA sequence: TGTGCCAGCAGCTTAGGACAGGGAGCTGAAAAACTGTTTTTT. The full variable domain, in which reference TRBV7-8 and TRBJ1-4 provide the parts outside the CDR3, is GAGVSQSPRYKVAKRGQDVALRCDPISGHVSLFWYQQALGQGPEFLTYFQNEAQLDKSGLPSDRFFAERPEGSVSTLKIQRTQQEDSAVYLCASSLGQGAEKLFFGSGTQLSVL.